This entry describes one T cell receptor (beta chain). Its specific antigen is unknown. The record has no base qualities; no much larger clone is one base away. The germline V end is reduced by 1 base and the J end by 4 bases; junction bases left unmatched: 4. The germline V gene yields MGHDK for CDR1 and SYGVNS for CDR2. The CDR3 goes from the cysteine to the phenylalanine over 15 residues. The only DNA kept is the CDR3, 45 bases in frame from the first base. The donors were around 39 Caucasian individuals from Russia, aged roughly 6 to 100 years, who were systemically healthy. Each donor gave around 9.5 milliliters of peripheral blood, collected into EDTA-treated Vacutainer tubes. Ficoll-Paque density-gradient centrifugation was used to isolate PBMCs, with at least 7 million per sample. Total RNA, at least 6 micrograms per sample, was extracted from PBMCs with Trizol reagent. The percentages of naive CD45RAhigh/CD27high T cells were determined by flow cytometry on a PBMC aliquot from every donor.

The data derive from a study of blood T cells in healthy people across ages (dated by TCRdb to 2015 to 2017). Context from the whole study: In model experiments, roughly one uniquely barcoded TCR beta cDNA molecule per two T cells was captured by template switching. Age-related changes in TCR beta repertoire diversity were measured in the study by deep sequencing normalized with unique cDNA molecular identifiers. Four age groups were formed from the donors: young (average approximately 15 years), middle-aged (approximately 41), aged (about 62) and long-lived (82). The study analyzed two additional independent replicas of 1 million unique cDNA reads from the same blood draw for two donors, one aged 18 to 29 and one aged 80 or older. Summary of the overall study and its limitations: As age increased, observed TCR beta diversity per million T cells dropped in a roughly linear way, and a significant reduction was already evident by age roughly 36. Because donor CMV infection status was unknown, age-related changes in expanded clonotypes were potentially confounded. Estimates of total diversity based on one million sequenced T cells were regarded as lower bounds and as underestimates. Observed TCR beta diversity correlated strongly with the percentage of naive T cells measured by flow cytometry. Compared with the aged group, the long-lived group had more naive CD4+ T cells, fewer expanded clones and increased TCR diversity, a pattern suggesting age selection. Bulk unsorted PBMC profiling prevented conclusive comparison of naive and antigen-experienced compartments.

The protocol used for the library was 5' RACE. The sequencing machine was an Illumina HiSeq 2500. A second roughly 7 to 11 cycle PCR used a sample-barcoded 5' primer and a J-beta primer mix. A unique molecular identifier was introduced onto each TCR beta cDNA molecule by a template-switch 5' adaptor carrying 12 random nucleotides. Each sample yielded at least 2.5 million CDR3-containing paired-end reads. First-strand cDNA synthesis was performed from all RNA using the Mint cDNA synthesis kit, with priming by a TRBC-specific oligonucleotide. After uracil-DNA glycosylase treatment, a first 18-cycle PCR used universal primers M1SS and BC2_uni_R on all cDNA. Per the original workflow: For normalization, 1 million high-quality reads, each with a distinct molecular identifier, were randomly selected from each sample. Instead of being binned into consensus sequences, reads that shared molecular identifiers were thrown out. MiTCR, set to a Q25 quality threshold and the strictest error-elimination algorithm, was used for CDR3 identification, clonotype clustering and error correction. A nonparametric unseen species model using Euler transformation provided a lower-bound estimate of total TCR beta diversity. TCRdb reprocessing: public reads trimmed at Q25 with fastp, clones called with MiXCR, in-frame beta chains kept. For every CDR3 protein sequence, its rows merge into one entry that carries the most common genes and DNA. For this entry, the V and J calls and clone size follow TCRdb and not the study's own pipeline. The sample has approximately 580,000 distinct CDR3 sequences on record, nearly 25% of them singletons. In total, the top ten clones hold around 10% of the sample.

These data were likewise used in another study, on T cells of mothers and their children. As that second paper reports: Donors were nine systemically healthy Caucasian individuals: three mothers and their six children. cDNA synthesis used all of the extracted RNA, with about 1.5 ug of RNA in each 15 ul reaction. In the second PCR, the M1S primer introduced both the sample barcodes and 2-4 random nucleotides. Over 10 million TCR beta CDR3 reads came from each mother, compared with approximately 3 million reads from each child. TCR recombination output is similarly shaped by thymic selection in related and unrelated pairs, with a minor effect exerted by inherited differences. Related mother-child pairs always showed normalized repertoire overlap that was slightly higher than in unrelated mother-child pairs, though the difference was never significant. No persistent microchimeric T cell clones were detected, at a sensitivity of around 97 clones per million clonotypes. To look for features that set related mother-child pairs apart from unrelated individuals, the researchers ran deep NGS to compare the TCR beta repertoires of mothers and children. Mothers averaged approximately 41 +/- 4 years of age and children averaged roughly 12 +/- 4 years. After adapter ligation with NEBNext reagents, the libraries were sequenced on Illumina HiSeq 2000 with 100+100 nt paired-end reads. To avoid cross-contamination, the mother libraries and the child libraries were prepared a month apart and sequenced in separate runs. Each donor had between roughly 500,000 and 2,200,000 distinct TCR beta clonotypes identified. Naive TCR beta clonotypes were estimated from low-frequency clonotypes matched to each donor's FACS-determined naive share, without sorting.

The chain couples TRBV25-1 to TRBJ1-3, with 7 junctional bases fitting TRBD1. The source of this sequence is a boy between 10 and 17 years old in good health. Sequencing was performed on blood. The CDR3: CASSEFTGAGNTIYF. Here is the DNA: TGTGCCAGCAGTGAATTCACAGGGGCAGGAAACACCATATATTTT. The reference TRBV25-1 and TRBJ1-3 proteins fill in what lies around the CDR3, so the full variable domain reads EADIYQTPRYLVIGTGKKITLECSQTMGHDKMYWYQQDPGMELHLIHYSYGVNSTEKGDLSSESTVSRIRTEHFPLTLESARPSHTSQYLCASSEFTGAGNTIYFGEGSWLTVV.